This TCR beta chain was captured in a study of T-cell reconstitution after alpha-beta-depleted transplantation in children. Findings and limits, study-wide: Reportedly, roughly two months post-transplant, alpha-beta T cells arose from several hundred expanded graft clones.

The V segment lost 4 bases and the J segment 8 bases; nucleotides outside the gene matches: 10. The germline CDR1 and CDR2 sequences are SGHAT and FQNNGV. The CDR3 is 15 amino acids. The TCRbeta library incorporated unique molecular identifiers. TCRdb processed the PCR reads anew with MiXCR; each CDR3 protein has one entry. The sample includes fewer than 1 million distinct CDR3 sequences, approximately 15% of them seen just once. Of note for this clonotype: The antigen remains unidentified.

Sequenced here: PBMCs, mostly from graft donor cells, sampled 360 days after TCRalphabeta/CD19-depleted stem cell transplant. This sequence originates from a male patient younger than 18 who had a stem cell transplant for acute lymphoblastic leukemia, so the T cells may come from the graft donor. V gene TRBV11-2 combines with J gene TRBJ1-4, with TRBD1 matching over 7 bases. The DNA for the CDR3 is TGTGCCAGCAGCTCGGGACAGACTTCGAGCGAAAAACTGTTTTTT. Translated, it gives CASSSGQTSSEKLFF.